The 26 T cell receptor beta chains in this list originate from one sample, sequenced in a study of blood T cell repertoires in COVID-19. The table came from immunoSEQ multiplex PCR; TCRdb's copy has only in-frame clones and leaves some out. The table has under 35,000 clones, 85% seen once. Sequenced input: peripheral blood. The receptors shown here come from a woman aged 55-69 years with active COVID-19.

The chain links TRBV6-5 to TRBJ2-4, with TRBD2 as a possible D gene (5 bases). V dropped 3 bases and J dropped 7 bases, with 10 bases sitting between them. Per the germline V gene, CDR1 is MNHEY and CDR2 is SVGAGI. There are 13 residues in the CDR3. CDR3 loop: CASSYGGRNIQYF. CDR3 nucleotides: TGTGCCAGCAGTTATGGCGGGCGTAACATTCAGTACTTC.

This clone has just one count. This rearrangement joins TRBV12-2 to TRBJ2-7; the tabulated D call, TRBD1, remains unverified against the DNA. TRBV12-2 is a recognized pseudogene. The CDR3 extends over 15 amino acids. The CDR3 coding sequence is TGTGCAAGTCGCTTAGCGGGGACAGAATCCTACGAGCAGTACTTC. Its protein is CASRLAGTESYEQYF.

A single count supports this clone. V and J are TRBV19 and TRBJ1-5, with 7 nucleotides matching TRBD1. This CDR3 spans 14 amino acids. The germline V gene encodes CDR1 LNHDA and CDR2 SQIVND (reference sequence). The V and J ends lost 5 bases and 7 bases, in that order; junction bases with no gene match: 8. The CDR3 nucleotides are TGTGCCAGTAGTCCCGGACAGGACGGGCAGCCCCAGCATTTT. It encodes CASSPGQDGQPQHF.

The CDR3 DNA sequence: TGTGCCAGCAGTACCCTCTCTCGCGGGGCGGGGGAGACCCAGTACTTC. It encodes CASSTLSRGAGETQYF. The rearrangement joins TRBV28 to TRBJ2-5; TRBD2 might be the D (6 bases). Germline CDR1 and CDR2: MDHEN and SYDVKM. This CDR3 region has 16 residues. Trimming left V 5 bases short and J 5 bases short, with 21 bases between.

The chain combines TRBV4-2 with TRBJ2-1, with D uncertain. V was clipped by 0 bases and J by 0 bases, with 6 bases between them. Per germline, CDR1 LGHNA and CDR2 YNFKEQ. The CDR3 loop spans 15 amino acids. Here the CDR3 reads CASSQDSSSYNEQFF. In DNA, the CDR3 is TGTGCCAGCAGCCAAGACTCTTCCTCCTACAATGAGCAGTTCTTC.

The chain carries TRBV5-8 and TRBJ2-1; the match to TRBD1 covers 11 bases. CDR1 is SGHTS, CDR2 YDEGEE, per germline. J was trimmed by 7 bases and V by 2 bases; bases with no gene match: 5. CDR3 length: 15 amino acids. CDR3 DNA sequence: TGTGCCAGCAGCTTACTGGGACAGGGGGTTAATGAGCAGTTCTTC. Residues: CASSLLGQGVNEQFF.

The chain is built from TRBV6-6 and TRBJ1-5, with 11 bases lining up with TRBD1. In germline, CDR1 is MNHNY, CDR2 SVGAGI (reference sequence). This CDR3 region has 16 residues. Trimming removed 4 bases from V and 6 bases from J; junction bases left unmatched: 8. CDR3 DNA: TGTGCCAGCAGTTCACCGGACAGGGGGCAGGGTCAGCCCCAGCATTTT. It translates to CASSSPDRGQGQPQHF.

The rearrangement uses TRBV3-1 (or the pseudogene TRBV3-2) and TRBJ2-7; 8 bases align to TRBD2. Trimming took 0 bases from V and 2 from J; bases not matched to a gene: 24. From germline, CDR1 is LGHDT and CDR2 YNNKEL (reference sequence). The CDR3 totals 22 residues. The CDR3 sequence is CASSQEKFGSGSLNLLAYEQYF. The CDR3 bases are TGTGCCAGCAGCCAAGAGAAATTTGGGAGCGGGAGTTTAAACCTTTTGGCCTACGAGCAGTACTTC.

This rearrangement joins TRBV21-1 to TRBJ2-3; the table's D gene call, TRBD2, was not cross checked with the DNA. TRBV21-1 is annotated as a pseudogene. This CDR3 has 15 amino acids. CDR3 nucleotide sequence: TGTGCCAGCAGCAAAGTGGTGCCATTCGAGGATACGCAGTATTTT. Amino acid sequence: CASSKVVPFEDTQYF.

The chain carries TRBV7-7 and TRBJ2-1; no firm D call. The germline gives CDR1 SSHAT, CDR2 FNYEAQ (reference sequence). The length of the CDR3 is 13 residues. Trimming left V 3 bases short and J 5 bases short, with 8 bases between. The CDR3 sequence is CASSLNSHNEQFF. Written as DNA, the CDR3 is TGTGCCAGCAGCTTGAACAGCCACAATGAGCAGTTCTTC.

The chain couples TRBV2 to TRBJ1-2; 8 positions match TRBD1. The CDR3 covers 14 residues. V was clipped by 7 bases and J by 4 bases; unmatched bases: 8. The germline V gene has CDR1 SNHLY and CDR2 FYNNEI. CDR3 nucleotides: TGTGCCAGCACCCGATCACAGGGGGGCTATGGCTACACCTTC. Translating gives CASTRSQGGYGYTF. The full variable domain, with the rest looked up from reference TRBV2 and TRBJ1-2, is EPEVTQTPSHQVTQMGQEVILRCVPISNHLYFYWYRQILGQKVEFLVSFYNNEISEKSEIFDDQFSVERPDGSNFTLKIRSTKLEDSAMYFCASTRSQGGYGYTFGSGTRLTVV.

The chain's CDR3 is CASSRDRDDTGELFF. The CDR3 DNA reads as TGTGCCAGCTCACGCGACAGGGATGACACCGGGGAGCTGTTTTTT. This chain links TRBV18 with TRBJ2-2, with 7 bases identical to TRBD1. This CDR3 is 15 amino acids long. Germline V lookup: CDR1 KGHSH, CDR2 LQKENI. Trimming cost V 4 bases and J 3 bases; bases outside gene matches: 5.

The rearrangement uses TRBV28 and TRBJ2-2; 10 nucleotides match TRBD1. Germline trimming cut 7 bases from V and 7 bases from J; bases unmatched to any gene: 12. The germline CDR1 and CDR2 sequences are MDHEN and SYDVKM. The CDR3 runs 16 residues. In DNA, the CDR3 is TGTGCCAGCACCCGGAGGGACAGGGGTTATGGCGGGGAGCTGTTTTTT. Its protein is CASTRRDRGYGGELFF.

V is TRBV11-2 and J is TRBJ2-3, with 7 bases matching TRBD2. The CDR3 covers 16 residues. V lost 2 bases to trimming and J lost 2 bases; unmatched junction nucleotides: 7. Per germline, CDR1 SGHAT and CDR2 FQNNGV. CDR3: CASSLLGGTPTDTQYF. The CDR3 bases are TGTGCCAGCAGCTTATTGGGGGGGACGCCCACAGATACGCAGTATTTT. The variable domain in full, with the rest retrieved from reference TRBV11-2 and TRBJ2-3, is EAGVAQSPRYKIIEKRQSVAFWCNPISGHATLYWYQQILGQGPKLLIQFQNNGVVDDSQLPKDRFSAERLKGVDSTLKIQPAKLEDSAVYLCASSLLGGTPTDTQYFGPGTRLTVL.

The V gene is TRBV28, the J gene TRBJ1-5; D is perhaps TRBD1 (5 bases). This CDR3 contains 15 residues. The V end lost 3 bases, the J end lost 2 bases, and 11 bases lay between the germline ends. Germline loops: CDR1 MDHEN, CDR2 SYDVKM. Here the CDR3 DNA reads TGTGCCAGCAGTTTGATAGGGACTGGCAATCAGCCCCAGCATTTT. Protein product: CASSLIGTGNQPQHF.

The V call is TRBV4-1, the J call TRBJ1-4, with 7 bases fitting TRBD1. The V and J ends lost 2 bases and 4 bases, in that order; junction bases with no gene match: 7. Germline values: CDR1 MGHRA, CDR2 YSYEKL. This CDR3 is built from 16 residues. The CDR3 DNA is TGCGCCAGCAGCCAACGGCCGGGACAGAGTAATGAAAAACTGTTTTTT. It translates to CASSQRPGQSNEKLFF.

The chain recombines TRBV5-3 with TRBJ1-3; tentatively, D is TRBD1 (5 bases). TRBV5-3 carries the ORF label, with uncertain function. Trimming left V 4 bases short and J 0 bases short, with 23 bases between. This CDR3 has 19 amino acids. CDR3 DNA sequence: TGTGCCAGAAGCACCTCAGGGCCATCACACCTCTACTCTGGAAACACCATATATTTT. It encodes CARSTSGPSHLYSGNTIYF.

This sequence joins TRBV7-9 and TRBJ1-3, with D tentatively TRBD1 (5 bases). This CDR3 is built from 14 residues. V shed 10 bases and J shed 0 bases, with 13 bases lying between them. Germline values: CDR1 SEHNR, CDR2 FQNEAQ (reference sequence). The CDR3 nucleotides read TGTGCCACAACGGCCGGGGGCTCTGGAAACACCATATATTTT. Translated, it gives CATTAGGSGNTIYF.

V usage is TRBV5-1 and J usage is TRBJ2-7, with TRBD2 matching over 8 bases. V was clipped by 4 bases and J by 0 bases; unmatched bases: 6. The CDR3 length is 15 residues. Germline V lookup: CDR1 SGHRS, CDR2 YFSETQ. Written as DNA, the CDR3 is TGCGCCAGCAGCCCGGGGGGGGCCCTCTCCTACGAGCAGTACTTC. Translating gives CASSPGGALSYEQYF.

The J gene is TRBJ2-1, the V gene TRBV28; 9 bases agree with TRBD2. V lost 2 bases and J lost 2; bases outside the gene matches: 4. Germline CDR1 MDHEN, CDR2 SYDVKM. The CDR3 runs 16 residues. CDR3 loop: CASSLGSGGPYNEQFF. The CDR3 DNA is TGTGCCAGCAGTTTAGGCAGCGGGGGGCCCTACAATGAGCAGTTCTTC. Based on the CDR3 plus reference TRBV28 and TRBJ2-1, the full variable domain is DVKVTQSSRYLVKRTGEKVFLECVQDMDHENMFWYRQDPGLGLRLIYFSYDVKMKEKGDIPEGYSVSREKKERFSLILESASTNQTSMYLCASSLGSGGPYNEQFFGPGTRLTVL.

The gene calls are TRBV10-2 and TRBJ2-3; perhaps TRBD2 as D (6 bases). The CDR3 extends over 14 amino acids. Per germline, CDR1 WSHSY and CDR2 SAAADI. V was cut by 6 bases and J by 5 bases, with 15 bases left in between. CDR3 sequence: CASSATGRGDTQYF. CDR3 bases: TGCGCCAGCAGCGCTACGGGGCGGGGAGATACGCAGTATTTT.

The chain joins TRBV6-2 or TRBV6-3 to TRBJ2-1, with 8 bases that match TRBD2. The J segment lost 7 bases and the V segment lost 5 bases, leaving 13 bases of the junction unmatched. This CDR3 region has 16 residues. CDR1 MNHEY and CDR2 SVGEGT come from the germline V gene. CDR3 in amino acids: CASSPTSGTRRNEQFF. CDR3 in DNA: TGTGCCAGCAGTCCAACTAGCGGAACTCGCAGAAATGAGCAGTTCTTC.

This rearrangement joins TRBV7-9 to TRBJ2-1; 7 nucleotides line up with TRBD1. Germline CDR1 and CDR2: SEHNR and FQNEAQ (reference sequence). V lost 4 bases to trimming and J lost 10 bases; unmatched junction nucleotides: 19. The CDR3 sequence is 17 residues long. The CDR3 region has the DNA TGTGCCAGCAGCTCCCGACAGGGTCAATTTTCCCCTCCGGAGCAGTTCTTC. Its protein product is CASSSRQGQFSPPEQFF.

The chain uses TRBV28 and TRBJ2-5, with D perhaps matching TRBD2 (7 bases). From germline, CDR1 is MDHEN and CDR2 SYDVKM. Trimming removed 6 bases at V and 0 bases at J, with 17 bases between. The CDR3 contains 16 residues. This CDR3 is CASSPSGGGYQETQYF. As DNA, the CDR3 is TGTGCCAGCAGCCCCAGTGGCGGGGGCTACCAAGAGACCCAGTACTTC.

The DNA of the CDR3 is TGTGCCAGCAGTATCTCAACAGGGGCCTCCGGGGAGCTGTTTTTT. It specifies CASSISTGASGELFF. The chain links TRBV27 to TRBJ2-2; 7 nucleotides align to TRBD1. Unmatched junction bases numbered 9, after V lost 5 bases and J lost 6 bases. The CDR3 length is 15 residues. CDR1 is MNHEY, CDR2 SMNVEV, per germline (reference sequence).

A word on this clone: One end of the junction does not line up with germline, which may come from a read error. The chain's CDR3 is CASGGTGAREQYF. The CDR3, as DNA: TGTGCCAGCGGCGGGACAGGGGCTAGGGAGCAATACTTC. The J gene is TRBJ2-7, the V gene TRBV2; the match to TRBD1 covers 10 bases. The CDR3 covers 13 residues. The V gene's germline CDR1 is SNHLY and CDR2 FYNNEI.